This is a list of T cell receptor beta chains from one sample in a study of cytomegalovirus exposure and HLA in healthy donors. The method was immunoSEQ multiplex PCR; TCRdb's version includes in-frame clones alone and lacks a portion of them. In the table there are approximately 130,000 clones, around 85% of which are singletons. The sequencing sample was made of PBMCs. Receptor source: a boy younger than 18 in good health and CMV-seronegative. CDR3s leave out the opening cysteine and the closing phenylalanine or tryptophan.

V gene: TRBV18
CDR3 protein: ASSFRDEQF

V gene: TRBV7-2
CDR3 protein: ASSLDSTRGSTDSPLH

V gene: TRBV5-1
CDR3 protein: ASSWDRQETQY

V gene: TRBV11-2
CDR3 protein: ASSSPGQGYEQY

V gene: TRBV7-2
CDR3 protein: ASSLDGGRSREQY

V gene: TRBV18
CDR3 protein: ASSPPLRGGSNEQF

V gene: TRBV6-6
CDR3 protein: ASGTVANEKLF

V gene: TRBV7-9
CDR3 protein: ASSHPTGGPTDTQY

V gene: TRBV18
CDR3 protein: ASSGTTGDGQPQH

V gene: TRBV7-3
CDR3 protein: ASSPSGSYSYNEQF

V gene: TRBV27
CDR3 protein: ASSLSIRTGEAF

V gene: TRBV25-1
CDR3 protein: ASTTTGGGYT

V gene: TRBV6-5
CDR3 protein: ASRSRGIAEAF

V gene: TRBV9
CDR3 protein: AGSSSQGGTETQY

V gene: TRBV20-1
CDR3 protein: SARMAGEAF

V gene: TRBV5-1
CDR3 protein: ASSLNRGGYEQY

V gene: TRBV5-1
CDR3 protein: ASSLSERYTEAF

V gene: TRBV30
CDR3 protein: AWSVSKLSGVYNEQF

V gene: TRBV5-4
CDR3 protein: ASSLQGGYEQY

V gene: TRBV27
CDR3 protein: ASSLITGTFEKLF

V gene: TRBV4-2
CDR3 protein: ASSQESRVAEAF

V gene: TRBV27
CDR3 protein: ASTDLKFEGITEAF

V gene: TRBV7-9
CDR3 protein: ASGSSGSDYGYT

V gene: TRBV9
CDR3 protein: ASSASTGNLPLYNEQF

V gene: TRBV5-4
CDR3 protein: ASSLDRSYEQY

V gene: TRBV4-3
CDR3 protein: ASSKRGLTGYGYT

V gene: TRBV7-9
CDR3 protein: ASSLLGGGSAYEQY

V gene: TRBV7-7
CDR3 protein: ASSLGRTGEEKLF

V gene: TRBV7-2
CDR3 protein: ASTHPRGRGNTGELF

V gene: TRBV6-4
CDR3 protein: ASKLAGGPTDTQY

V gene: TRBV6-1
CDR3 protein: ASSGNRGTEAF

V gene: TRBV19
CDR3 protein: ASSPVGQSSYNEQF

V gene: TRBV21-1
CDR3 protein: ASSTRDSGANVLT

V gene: TRBV5-4
CDR3 protein: ASSFRVAGANVLT

V gene: TRBV30
CDR3 protein: AWFRGAGRSGANVLT

V gene: TRBV5-1
CDR3 protein: ASSFLGHGLCGYT

V gene: TRBV10-3
CDR3 protein: ATKRQGLSEQF

V gene: TRBV29-1
CDR3 protein: SVDGGTYNEQF

V gene: TRBV25-1
CDR3 protein: ASSVQRSFQETQY

V gene: TRBV11-2
CDR3 protein: ASSFGGEAF

V gene: TRBV2
CDR3 protein: ASSEGAWTQY

V gene: TRBV27
CDR3 protein: ASREGQGGIGYT

V gene: TRBV6-1
CDR3 protein: ASSLGQANTEAF

V gene: TRBV19
CDR3 protein: ASSIVGAGGNEQF

V gene: TRBV19
CDR3 protein: AGGTGLSDTQY

V gene: TRBV5-1
CDR3 protein: ASSTTSGNYEQY

V gene: TRBV11-2
CDR3 protein: ASSLDAVFYEQY

V gene: TRBV5-1
CDR3 protein: ASSLVGSGTGDTQY

V gene: TRBV6-1
CDR3 protein: AAGTGSF